Below are 9 T cell receptor beta chains sequenced from a single sample in a study of blood T cell repertoires in COVID-19. Some clones are missing from TCRdb's copy, which holds only in-frame ones; the method was immunoSEQ multiplex PCR. The repertoire holds over 200,000 clones, with about 90% as singletons. The specimen was PBMCs or T cells enriched from blood (not recorded which). These receptors were taken from a human donor in a cohort exposed to, infected with or recovered from COVID-19 (not recorded which). The donor label of this sample is uncertain.

The chain couples TRBV7-9 to TRBJ1-1; unclear D gene. Germline V gives CDR1 SEHNR, CDR2 FQNEAQ (reference sequence). The ends were cut back, 2 bases at V and 0 bases at J, with 10 bases in the middle. This CDR3 has 15 amino acids. CDR3 in DNA: TGTGCCAGCAGCTTAAAGACACCGATGAACACTGAAGCTTTCTTT. Protein sequence: CASSLKTPMNTEAFF. Together with reference TRBV7-9 and TRBJ1-1, the CDR3 gives the full variable domain: DTGVSQNPRHKITKRGQNVTFRCDPISEHNRLYWYRQTLGQGPEFLTYFQNEAQLEKSRLLSDRFSAERPKGSFSTLEIQRTEQGDSAMYLCASSLKTPMNTEAFFGQGTRLTVV.

V usage is TRBV15 and J usage is TRBJ2-7, with 7 bases aligning to TRBD1. CDR1 and CDR2 from the germline V gene are LNHNV and YYDKDF (reference sequence). Trimming removed 3 bases from V and 2 bases from J; junction bases left unmatched: 7. There are 15 residues in the CDR3. Here the CDR3 DNA reads TGTGCCACCAGCAGCCGACTCGGGACAGCCTACGAGCAGTACTTC. Its translation: CATSSRLGTAYEQYF.

Only one count was recorded for this clone. The chain carries TRBV5-1 and TRBJ1-1, with D perhaps TRBD1 (6 bases). The CDR3 runs 13 residues. CDR1 and CDR2 (germline): SGHRS, YFSETQ. Trimming took off 7 bases at V and 5 bases at J, with 15 bases between the two ends. CDR3 DNA: TGCGCCAGCGCTCGCCAGGGGAAGACTGAAGCTTTCTTT. Protein sequence: CASARQGKTEAFF.

The chain is built from TRBV7-6 and TRBJ2-6; D is possibly TRBD2 (7 bases). The CDR3 is 16 amino acids. The V and J ends lost 5 bases and 1 base respectively, with 12 bases between them. Germline V lookup: CDR1 SGHVS, CDR2 FNYEAQ. The CDR3 protein is CASSVGGGSGANVLTF. The CDR3 region has the DNA TGTGCCAGCAGCGTAGGGGGGGGTTCTGGGGCCAACGTCCTGACTTTC.

This sequence joins TRBV7-9 and TRBJ1-2, with D tentatively TRBD1 (6 bases). V lost 5 bases and J lost 0, with 16 bases in between. The CDR3 runs to 16 residues. The V gene's germline CDR1 is SEHNR and CDR2 FQNEAQ (reference sequence). The CDR3 reads CASSPRTVPSNYGYTF. CDR3 sequence (DNA): TGTGCCAGCAGCCCCAGGACAGTCCCTTCTAACTATGGCTACACCTTC.

The chain combines TRBV7-6 with TRBJ2-7, with D hard to call. From germline, CDR1 is SGHVS and CDR2 FNYEAQ. The ends were cut back, 2 bases at V and 1 base at J, with 6 bases in the middle. The CDR3 length is 13 residues. The CDR3 loop is CASSLYSSYEQYF. CDR3 nucleotides: TGTGCCAGCAGCTTATACTCGTCCTACGAGCAGTACTTC.

The rearrangement uses TRBV2 and TRBJ1-2, with 7 positions matching TRBD1. The V and J ends lost 4 bases and 4 bases, in that order; junction bases with no gene match: 9. Germline CDR1 and CDR2: SNHLY and FYNNEI. This CDR3 is 15 amino acids long. The CDR3 region has the DNA TGTGCCAGCAGTGGCCCGGGACAGCCGCCCTATGGCTACACCTTC. This sequence encodes CASSGPGQPPYGYTF.

The chain couples TRBV6-6 to TRBJ1-1, with TRBD1 identical over 7 bases. This CDR3 is built from 16 residues. Per the germline V gene, CDR1 is MNHNY and CDR2 is SVGAGI (reference sequence). Trimming cost V 5 bases and J 7 bases; bases outside gene matches: 16. The CDR3: CASSRSPVGQRIEAFF. The DNA for the CDR3 is TGTGCCAGCAGTCGCTCCCCCGTGGGACAGCGAATTGAAGCTTTCTTT.

This chain links TRBV19 with TRBJ1-5; D gene uncertain. Trimming removed 6 bases at V and 1 base at J, with 13 bases between. Germline CDR1 and CDR2: LNHDA and SQIVND (reference sequence). The CDR3 length is 15 residues. CDR3 nucleotides: TGTGCCAGTAGCCTCCTCGGGAGGAGCAATCAGCCCCAGCATTTT. It encodes CASSLLGRSNQPQHF.